This TCR beta chain was observed in a study of cytomegalovirus exposure and HLA in healthy donors. Across the study: Early released data had around 79 million unique TCRs, all coming from HLA-typed donors.

Germline assignment: CDR1 SGHAT and CDR2 FQNNGV. There are 15 residues in the CDR3. PCR used 60 Vbeta primers and 13 Jbeta primers. TCRdb's table, derived via immunoSEQ multiplex PCR, lists solely in-frame clones and lacks some. The sample gives about 91,000 clones, just under 90% of which show up once; about 2.3% is in the top ten. The chain carries TRBV11-2 and TRBJ2-5; 9 positions agree with TRBD1. Gene TRBJ2-7 matches the end of the DNA better, so the J call may be wrong. Material for sequencing was PBMCs. The clonotype was recovered from a young man in good health and CMV-seronegative. The CDR3 reads CASSFGTGPSYEQYF. DNA of the CDR3: TGTGCCAGCAGCTTTGGGACAGGGCCATCCTACGAGCAGTACTTC.